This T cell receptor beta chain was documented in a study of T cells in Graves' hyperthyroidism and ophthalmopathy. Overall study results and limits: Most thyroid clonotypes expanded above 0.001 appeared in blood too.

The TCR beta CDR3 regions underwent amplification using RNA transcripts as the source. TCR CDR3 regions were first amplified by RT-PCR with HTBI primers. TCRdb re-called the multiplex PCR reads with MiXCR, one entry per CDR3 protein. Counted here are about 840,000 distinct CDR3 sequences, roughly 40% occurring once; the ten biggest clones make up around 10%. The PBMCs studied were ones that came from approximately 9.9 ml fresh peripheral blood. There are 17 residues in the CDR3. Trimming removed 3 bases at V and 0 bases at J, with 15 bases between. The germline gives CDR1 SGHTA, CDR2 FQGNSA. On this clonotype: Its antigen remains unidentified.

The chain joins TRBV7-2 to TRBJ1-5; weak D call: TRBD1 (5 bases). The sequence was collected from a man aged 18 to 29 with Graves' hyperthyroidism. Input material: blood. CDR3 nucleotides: TGTGCCAGCAGCTTGGACGCCTTGGGGACTAGCAATCAGCCCCAGCATTTT. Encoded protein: CASSLDALGTSNQPQHF.